This T cell receptor (beta chain) was identified in a study of cytomegalovirus exposure and HLA in healthy donors. Study-level information: Researchers previously reported finding roughly 120 million unique TCR beta sequences from approximately 190 million T cells. Within an early data release were about 85 million unique TCRs drawn from HLA-typed donors.

The germline gives CDR1 MNHNS, CDR2 SASEGT. CDR3 length equals 16 residues. The V and J ends lost 3 bases and 4 bases, in that order; junction bases with no gene match: 10. For this clone: Antigen unknown. This specimen includes other DNA sequences encoding the same CDR3.

Study-level points and caveats: When the data were analyzed later, several of the most significant clusters appeared to be linked to common viral pathogens. The study put 150 to 200 TCR beta chains on its list as cytomegalovirus-associated.

Amplification used 60 Vbeta primers and 13 Jbeta primers. The table came from immunoSEQ multiplex PCR; TCRdb's copy has only in-frame clones and leaves some out. The sample includes roughly 150,000 clones, around four fifths of them seen just once. This receptor was obtained from a boy aged 2 to 10 in good health and CMV-seronegative. The chain employs TRBV6-1 and TRBJ2-3; 7 nucleotides agree with TRBD1. Sequencing used PBMCs. CDR3 sequence: CASSDLQGFLADTQYF. The CDR3, as DNA: TGTGCCAGCAGTGACCTACAGGGGTTTTTGGCAGATACGCAGTATTTT.